One and the same sample provided the 26 T cell receptor beta chains below, sequenced in a study of patients and donors after allogeneic stem cell transplantation. In TCRdb, the RT-PCR reads were re-called with MiXCR into one record per CDR3 protein. Among about 87,000 distinct CDR3 sequences, 4% to 5% were seen once, and the ten largest hold 2.6%. The material sequenced was blood, either unsorted or a sorted T cell fraction (not recorded which). The receptors originated from a human donor who was either an allogeneic HSCT recipient or a stem cell or donor lymphocyte infusion donor (not recorded which). It is not recorded whose cells these are; they may come from a transplant donor.

This clonotype was seen repeatedly, ten times or more. Compared with germline, one end of the junction differs, possibly owing to a read error. The chain employs TRBV6-6 and TRBJ1-5; D gene ambiguous. The germline gives CDR1 MNHNY, CDR2 SVGAGI (reference sequence). CDR3 length equals 12 residues. The DNA for the CDR3 is TGTGCCAGCAGTTACTCGAATCGGCCCCAGCATTTT. Amino acids: CASSYSNRPQHF.

This rearrangement joins TRBV3-1 to TRBJ1-6; 9 nucleotides agree with TRBD1. CDR1 is LGHDT, CDR2 YNNKEL, per germline (reference sequence). V dropped 5 bases and J dropped 14; count of bases not matched to a gene: 4. The CDR3 consists of 12 residues. CDR3 protein: CASSWTGEALHF. The CDR3 DNA is TGTGCCAGCAGCTGGACAGGGGAAGCCCTCCACTTT.

This clonotype was picked up a small number of times. CDR3 nucleotide sequence: TGTGCCAGCAGCCAAGATAAATCCTACGAGCAGTACTTC. It translates to CASSQDKSYEQYF. This chain joins TRBV4-2 and TRBJ2-7; D is uncertain. Trimming cost V 0 bases and J 1 base, with 4 bases left between them. CDR1 and CDR2 from the germline V gene are LGHNA and YNFKEQ. This CDR3 is 13 amino acids long.

To note about this clonotype: A much more abundant neighbour one base away suggests this may be a read error. This chain links TRBV5-1 with TRBJ2-3, with D perhaps matching TRBD2 (6 bases). Per the germline V gene, CDR1 is SGHRS and CDR2 is YFSETQ. This CDR3 spans 18 amino acids. Here the CDR3 DNA reads TGCGCCAGCAGCTTACTCTTCGGAGGGAGAGGCACCACAGATACGCAGAATTTT. It codes for CASSLLFGGRGTTDTQNF.

The genes are TRBV15 and TRBJ1-4; D gene ambiguous. This CDR3 region has 15 residues. V lost 0 bases, J lost 0 bases, and 5 bases lay in between. Germline V lookup: CDR1 LNHNV, CDR2 YYDKDF (reference sequence). The CDR3 DNA follows: TGTGCCACCAGCAGAGAAAGGGCAACTAATGAAAAACTGTTTTTT. As protein: CATSRERATNEKLFF.

The sample holds many counts of this clonotype. The CDR3 protein is CASSLSSDTQYF. The CDR3 DNA is TGCGCCAGCAGCTTGTCCTCAGATACGCAGTATTTT. The chain is built from TRBV5-1 and TRBJ2-3; the D is unclear. The germline gives CDR1 SGHRS, CDR2 YFSETQ. The CDR3 has 12 residues. The V end lost 1 base, the J end lost 4 bases, and 4 bases lay between the germline ends.

This clonotype has more than one count but fewer than ten. The chain has TRBV12-5 and TRBJ1-2, with TRBD1 as a possible D gene (5 bases). Germline CDR1 is LGHNT and CDR2 is FRNRAP. This CDR3 has 17 residues. The V end lost 1 base, the J end lost 3 bases, and 18 bases lay between the germline ends. The CDR3 bases are TGTGCTAGTGGTTTGGCTCTTGGCGCCGGGACGGACTATGGCTACACCTTC. Its protein is CASGLALGAGTDYGYTF.

This clonotype has a count of ten or more. The conserved closing phenylalanine or tryptophan is absent in this CDR3, likely reflecting a read error. The limits of the CDR3 on the DNA are not certain, so only TCRdb's listed CDR3 is given. The CDR3 reads CASSASWHAR. This chain joins TRBV9 and TRBJ2-7; the table assigns TRBD2, which was not confirmed against the DNA. Germline-derived CDR1 and CDR2 are SGDLS and YYNGEE. The length of the CDR3 is 10 amino acids, counting both ends.

This clonotype was observed at least ten times. The chain's CDR3 is CASSPPSGGRYTEAFF. CDR3 bases: TGCGCCAGCAGCCCACCATCGGGGGGCAGGTACACTGAAGCTTTCTTT. The rearrangement joins TRBV4-1 to TRBJ1-1, with D possibly being TRBD1 (6 bases). The CDR3 runs 16 residues. Germline assignment: CDR1 MGHRA and CDR2 YSYEKL. Between the trimmed V and J ends, which lost 4 bases and 3 bases, there was a span of 18 bases.

This clonotype occurred many times. The J gene is TRBJ2-3, the V gene TRBV6-5; TRBD2 might be the D (8 bases). The V end lost 1 base, the J end lost 4 bases, and 15 bases lay between the germline ends. The CDR3 is 16 amino acids. Per the germline V gene, CDR1 is MNHEY and CDR2 is SVGAGI. DNA for the CDR3: TGTGCCAGCAGTTACTTCACCGGGAGGGGGCCAGATACGCAGTATTTT. Translated: CASSYFTGRGPDTQYF.

This clonotype was seen ten or more times. V is TRBV29-1 and J is TRBJ1-2; 7 bases agree with TRBD1. Trimming removed 4 bases from V and 3 bases from J; junction bases left unmatched: 5. The CDR3 covers 13 residues. CDR1 SQVTM and CDR2 ANQGSEA come from the germline V gene. This CDR3 is CSVGGGGDYGYTF. CDR3 nucleotide sequence: TGCAGCGTTGGGGGAGGGGGCGACTATGGCTACACCTTC.

This clonotype was found many times. The rearrangement joins TRBV20-1 to TRBJ2-7; possibly TRBD1 or TRBD2 for D (5 bases each). The CDR3 has 16 residues. From germline, CDR1 is DFQATT and CDR2 SNEGSKA (reference sequence). The CDR3 is CSALQGFRRVGYEQYF. As DNA, the CDR3 is TGCAGCGCACTTCAGGGCTTCAGGCGGGTCGGCTACGAGCAGTACTTC.

This clonotype was observed at least ten times. The V call is TRBV5-1, the J call TRBJ2-5, with D tentatively TRBD1 (5 bases). The CDR3 has 14 amino acids. CDR1 is SGHRS, CDR2 YFSETQ, per germline. V was pared by 4 bases and J by 2 bases, with 12 bases between. This CDR3 reads CASSADREQETQYF. The DNA for the CDR3 is TGCGCCAGCAGCGCCGACAGAGAACAAGAGACCCAGTACTTC. Full variable domain (remainder filled in from reference TRBV5-1 and TRBJ2-5): KAGVTQTPRYLIKTRGQQVTLSCSPISGHRSVSWYQQTPGQGLQFLFEYFSETQRNKGNFPGRFSGRQFSNSRSEMNVSTLELGDSALYLCASSADREQETQYFGPGTRLLVL.

This clonotype occurred many times. The chain employs TRBV20-1 and TRBJ1-5; D is unresolved. The V end was cut by 7 bases, the J end by 7 bases, with 14 bases between. Germline V gives CDR1 DFQATT, CDR2 SNEGSKA (reference sequence). The CDR3 spans 12 residues. The CDR3 nucleotides are TGCAGTGTTCGGGCCTTCCGGCAGCCCCAGCATTTT. Protein sequence: CSVRAFRQPQHF.

This clonotype was observed at least ten times. The chain combines TRBV5-1 with TRBJ2-2; the D gene is possibly TRBD1 (6 bases). The CDR3 sequence is 13 residues long. Germline V gene data show CDR1 as SGHRS and CDR2 as YFSETQ. Trimming took 0 bases from V and 6 from J, leaving 6 bases between them. CDR3 sequence reads: CASSLGQAGELFF. As DNA, the CDR3 is TGCGCCAGCAGCTTGGGACAGGCCGGGGAGCTGTTTTTT.

This clonotype was seen many times. The rearrangement uses TRBV6-5 and TRBJ2-2; D is uncertain. The CDR3 totals 15 residues. V lost 2 bases to trimming and J lost 1 base, with 8 bases between them. Germline-derived CDR1 and CDR2 are MNHEY and SVGAGI. CDR3 DNA sequence: TGTGCCAGCAGTTACGGCAGGAGGAACACCGGGGAGCTGTTTTTT. Its translation: CASSYGRRNTGELFF.

In its sample, this clonotype was seen many times. The J gene is TRBJ2-7, the V gene TRBV2; TRBD1 aligns across 11 bases. CDR3 length: 15 residues. The trim removed 7 bases at V and 4 bases at J, leaving 9 bases unmatched. CDR1 SNHLY and CDR2 FYNNEI come from the germline V gene. The CDR3 DNA sequence: TGTGCCAGCAAAGTAACCGGGACAGGGGGATACGAGCAGTACTTC. Its protein product is CASKVTGTGGYEQYF. Complete variable domain (other parts from reference TRBV2 and TRBJ2-7): EPEVTQTPSHQVTQMGQEVILRCVPISNHLYFYWYRQILGQKVEFLVSFYNNEISEKSEIFDDQFSVERPDGSNFTLKIRSTKLEDSAMYFCASKVTGTGGYEQYFGPGTRLTVT.

This chain joins TRBV9 and TRBJ2-3; 7 positions match TRBD2. This CDR3 is 16 amino acids long. Germline lookup yields CDR1 SGDLS and CDR2 YYNGEE. The trim removed 2 bases at V and 4 bases at J, leaving 10 bases unmatched. CDR3 nucleotide sequence: TGTGCCAGCAGCGTTTCAGCCTTAGGACTAGCAGATACGCAGTATTTT. It translates to CASSVSALGLADTQYF.

This clonotype was observed a few times. The chain employs TRBV2 and TRBJ1-1; D may be TRBD1 (5 bases). The germline V and J ends were trimmed by 3 bases and 10 bases, with 12 bases remaining between them. Germline values: CDR1 SNHLY, CDR2 FYNNEI. The CDR3 length is 12 residues. For the CDR3, the DNA is TGTGCCAGCAGTGAGGTTCCCCAGGGAGCTTTCTTT. The encoded protein is CASSEVPQGAFF.

This rearrangement joins TRBV29-1 to TRBJ2-3; maybe TRBD2 (5 bases). Trimming removed 3 bases from V and 1 base from J, with 8 bases in between. CDR3 length equals 13 residues. Germline V gene lookup returns CDR1 SQVTM and CDR2 ANQGSEA. CDR3 amino acids: CSVEISGTDTQYF. The CDR3 region has the DNA TGCAGCGTTGAGATTAGCGGCACAGATACGCAGTATTTT.

This clonotype was observed many times. The chain couples TRBV20-1 to TRBJ2-7; 8 bases map to TRBD2. The CDR3 is 16 residues long. J was trimmed by 3 bases and V by 0 bases; bases with no gene match: 10. Germline values: CDR1 DFQATT, CDR2 SNEGSKA (reference sequence). The CDR3 DNA reads as TGCAGTGCTAGAGATCCCGGGGGGGGGGTAAACTACGAGCAGTACTTC. Amino acids: CSARDPGGGVNYEQYF.

This clonotype was detected only a few times. The gene calls are TRBV6-1 and TRBJ1-1; TRBD1 might be the D (6 bases). The CDR3 consists of 14 residues. The germline V gene has CDR1 MNHNS and CDR2 SASEGT. The V end lost 4 bases, the J end lost 0 bases, and 9 bases lay between the germline ends. The CDR3 protein is CASSVTGMNTEAFF. CDR3 bases: TGTGCCAGCAGTGTTACAGGGATGAACACTGAAGCTTTCTTT.

In this sample, this clonotype turned up many times. V gene TRBV5-1 combines with J gene TRBJ2-3; 7 bases agree with TRBD1. V was pared by 5 bases and J by 0 bases, with 3 bases of the junction left unmatched. The CDR3 contains 14 residues. Germline V gives CDR1 SGHRS, CDR2 YFSETQ. The chain's CDR3 is CASRRGGSTDTQYF. CDR3 in DNA: TGCGCCAGCAGACGAGGGGGCAGCACAGATACGCAGTATTTT.

This clonotype was seen repeatedly, ten times or more. The chain joins TRBV13 to TRBJ2-1, with D tentatively TRBD1 or TRBD2 (5 bases each). The CDR3 is 13 residues long. CDR1 and CDR2 (germline): PRHDT, FYEKMQ (reference sequence). Trimming removed 5 bases from V and 11 bases from J, with 16 bases in between. The CDR3 nucleotides read TGTGCCAGCAGCCTGGCCCGAGGGGATCAGCAGTTCTTC. It encodes CASSLARGDQQFF.

The V call is TRBV6-2 or TRBV6-3, the J call TRBJ2-7; the D gene is possibly TRBD1 (6 bases). The V gene's germline CDR1 is MNHEY and CDR2 SVGEGT. This CDR3 has 15 residues. Trimming took 3 bases from V and 3 from J, leaving 15 bases between them. The CDR3 sequence: CASSYPLRTDYEQYF. The CDR3 DNA follows: TGTGCCAGCAGTTATCCCCTTAGGACAGACTACGAGCAGTACTTC.

This clonotype was seen many times. V is TRBV20-1 and J is TRBJ1-2, with D tentatively TRBD1 (6 bases). The CDR3 is 13 residues long. The germline V and J ends were trimmed by 4 bases and 6 bases, with 15 bases remaining between them. Per germline, CDR1 DFQATT and CDR2 SNEGSKA (reference sequence). The CDR3 loop is CSANPPYRDGYTF. Here the CDR3 DNA reads TGCAGTGCTAACCCTCCTTACAGGGATGGCTACACCTTC.